This entry is about one T cell receptor (beta chain). The CDR3 has 16 amino acids. From germline, CDR1 is SGHVS and CDR2 FNYEAQ. Trimming cost V 1 base and J 5 bases; bases outside gene matches: 4. Clones were read by immunoSEQ multiplex PCR, and TCRdb kept only the in-frame ones, dropping some. The table has 150,000 to 200,000 clones, around 90% seen once. This entry comes from a study of blood T cell repertoires in COVID-19. This rearrangement joins TRBV7-6 to TRBJ2-5, with 13 bases that match TRBD2. This TCR was sampled from a man over 45 with acute or convalescent COVID-19. Sequenced input: peripheral blood. The CDR3 here is CASSLGGLAGLETQYF. The CDR3 DNA reads TGTGCCAGCAGCTTAGGGGGACTAGCGGGGTTGGAGACCCAGTACTTC.